The entry below describes one T cell receptor (beta chain). Here immunoSEQ multiplex PCR was the method, and the copy in TCRdb shows in-frame clones only, minus some. The profile covers some 2,500,000 clones, with 92% appearing a single time and 0.37% taken by the ten largest. V was trimmed by 0 bases and J by 4 bases, leaving 11 bases between them. Germline V gives CDR1 GTSNPN, CDR2 SVGIG (reference sequence). CDR3 length equals 14 residues. This entry is derived from a study of shared clonotypes between healthy human individuals. V and J are TRBV30 and TRBJ2-3, with D tentatively TRBD2 (6 bases). The sequence derives from a man younger than 30 in good health. Some clones in this sample may be carry-over from other donors' samples. Specimen: naive CD4+ T cells from PBMCs. Subset meaning: CD45RA+ positively selected. CDR3 amino acids: CAWSVGGIADTQYF. The CDR3, as DNA: TGTGCCTGGAGTGTCGGCGGGATCGCAGATACGCAGTATTTT.